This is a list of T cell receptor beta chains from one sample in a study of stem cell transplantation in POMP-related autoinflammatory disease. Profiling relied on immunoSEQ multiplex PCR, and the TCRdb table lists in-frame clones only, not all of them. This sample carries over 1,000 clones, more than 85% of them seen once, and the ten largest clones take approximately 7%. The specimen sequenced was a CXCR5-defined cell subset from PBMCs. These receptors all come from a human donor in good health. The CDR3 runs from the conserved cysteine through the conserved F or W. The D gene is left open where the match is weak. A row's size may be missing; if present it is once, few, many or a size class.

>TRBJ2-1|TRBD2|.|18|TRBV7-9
TGTGCCAGCAGCTTAGCCCCCTTTGGACTAGCGGGAAACAATGAGCAGTTCTTC
CASSLAPFGLAGNNEQFF
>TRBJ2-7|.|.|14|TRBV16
TGTGCCAGCAGCCATTTTCGGGCTGCCTACGAGCAGTACTTC
CASSHFRAAYEQYF
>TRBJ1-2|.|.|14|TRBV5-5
TGTGCCAGCAGCTTGGAGGGGCGGTATAATGGCTACACCTTC
CASSLEGRYNGYTF
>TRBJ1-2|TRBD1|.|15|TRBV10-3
TGTGCCATCAGTGACTCCGGGACAGGGGGGCACGGCTACACCTTC
CAISDSGTGGHGYTF
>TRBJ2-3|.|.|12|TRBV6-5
TGTGCCAGCAGTTCCCCGGAAGATACGCAGTATTTT
CASSSPEDTQYF
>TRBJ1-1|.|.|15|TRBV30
TGTGCCTGGAGTGTCTGGGGAGGGAAGAACACTGAAGCTTTCTTT
CAWSVWGGKNTEAFF
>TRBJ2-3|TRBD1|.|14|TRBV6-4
TGTGCCAGCAGTCGGGACAGAGGATCAGATACGCAGTATTTT
CASSRDRGSDTQYF
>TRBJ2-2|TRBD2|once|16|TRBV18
TGTGCCAGCTCACCCTCTAGCGGGGTTAACACCGGGGAGCTGTTTTTT
CASSPSSGVNTGELFF
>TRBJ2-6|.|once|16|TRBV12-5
TGTGCTAGTGGTTTGGGATCCGCCTCTGGGGCCAACGTCCTGACTTTC
CASGLGSASGANVLTF
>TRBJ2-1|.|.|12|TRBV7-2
TGTGCCAGCAGCTTCCGCTACAATGAGCAGTTCTTC
CASSFRYNEQFF
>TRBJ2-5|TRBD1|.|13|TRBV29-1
TGCAGCGTAGTGGGACAGATTCTGGAGACCCAGTACTTC
CSVVGQILETQYF
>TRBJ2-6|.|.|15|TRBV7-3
TGTGCCAGCAGCCAGACAGCCCCTGGGGCCAACGTCCTGACTTTC
CASSQTAPGANVLTF
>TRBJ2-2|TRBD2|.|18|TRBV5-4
TGTGCCAGCAGCCCTGGACTAGCGGGAGGGCCGGACACCGGGGAGCTGTTTTTT
CASSPGLAGGPDTGELFF
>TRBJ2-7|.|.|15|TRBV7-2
TGTGCCAGCAGCTTATCTCCTAGGAGCTCCTACGAGCAGTACTTC
CASSLSPRSSYEQYF
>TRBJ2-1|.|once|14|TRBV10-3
TGTGCCATCAGTGAGTCGAATGGAAGGACAGAGCAGTTCTTC
CAISESNGRTEQFF
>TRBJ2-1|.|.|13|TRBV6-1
TGTGCCAGCAGCGGCCCCCGGGGCAATGAGCAGTTCTTC
CASSGPRGNEQFF
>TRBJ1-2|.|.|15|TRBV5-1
TGCGCCAGCAGCTTGGATCCAGGGTCAGGCTATGGCTACACCTTC
CASSLDPGSGYGYTF
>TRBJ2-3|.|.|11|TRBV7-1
TGTGCCAGCAGCTTAAATGATGTGCAGTATTTT
CASSLNDVQYF
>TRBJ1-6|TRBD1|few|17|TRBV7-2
TGTGCCAGCAGCTTAGTCCCTCCGGGACAGGGGAATTCACCCCTCCACTTT
CASSLVPPGQGNSPLHF
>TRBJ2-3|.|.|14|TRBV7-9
TGTGCCAGCAGCTTCGACACGGTCCCAGATACGCAGTATTTT
CASSFDTVPDTQYF